This is a list of T cell receptor beta chains from one sample in a study of vaccination and CD4 T cells after COVID-19. One entry per CDR3 protein results from TCRdb running MiXCR on the PCR reads. This sample has about 20,000 distinct CDR3 sequences, with approximately 67% found just once. The antigens of these receptors remain unknown. Source material: CD4+ T cells from blood, cultured in vitro. The source is a human donor who had recovered from COVID-19. Both conserved end residues are part of each CDR3. The D gene is left open where the match is weak. Clone size is shown for a subset of rows, as once, few, many or a class of expanded clone.

d_call: TRBD1; j_call: TRBJ2-6; clone_size: .; v_call: TRBV19; cdr3_aa: CASSIGTGSSGANVLTF; cdr3_nt: TGTGCCAGTAGTATCGGGACAGGTTCCTCTGGGGCCAACGTCCTGACTTTC
d_call: .; j_call: TRBJ2-7; clone_size: .; v_call: TRBV20-1; cdr3_aa: CSASEGPYEQYF; cdr3_nt: TGCAGTGCTAGTGAGGGTCCCTACGAGCAGTACTTC
d_call: .; j_call: TRBJ2-7; clone_size: .; v_call: TRBV6-2/TRBV6-3; cdr3_aa: CASSYPRGAYEQYF; cdr3_nt: TGTGCCAGCAGTTACCCCCGGGGGGCATACGAGCAGTACTTC
d_call: .; j_call: TRBJ1-1; clone_size: .; v_call: TRBV15; cdr3_aa: CATSRARAAMNTEAFF; cdr3_nt: TGTGCCACCAGCAGGGCCCGGGCAGCCATGAACACTGAAGCTTTCTTT
d_call: .; j_call: TRBJ2-3; clone_size: .; v_call: TRBV11-2; cdr3_aa: CASSSSVGRRPDTQYF; cdr3_nt: TGTGCCAGCAGCTCGAGTGTAGGGCGGCGCCCAGATACGCAGTATTTT
d_call: TRBD1; j_call: TRBJ1-6; clone_size: few; v_call: TRBV6-1; cdr3_aa: CASRRTGGYSPLHF; cdr3_nt: TGTGCCAGCAGGCGCACAGGGGGCTATTCACCCCTCCACTTT
d_call: .; j_call: TRBJ2-7; clone_size: .; v_call: TRBV6-2/TRBV6-3; cdr3_aa: CASSTLHEQYF; cdr3_nt: TGTGCCAGCAGTACCCTCCACGAGCAGTACTTC
d_call: .; j_call: TRBJ2-5; clone_size: few; v_call: TRBV2; cdr3_aa: CASSGGRGQETQYF; cdr3_nt: TGTGCCAGCAGTGGGGGGAGAGGGCAAGAGACCCAGTACTTC
d_call: .; j_call: TRBJ1-1; clone_size: few; v_call: TRBV12-3/TRBV12-4; cdr3_aa: CASSFSGMAEAFF; cdr3_nt: TGTGCCAGCAGTTTCTCAGGGATGGCTGAAGCTTTCTTT
d_call: .; j_call: TRBJ1-2; clone_size: .; v_call: TRBV7-9; cdr3_aa: CASSLTGAPNGYTF; cdr3_nt: TGTGCCAGCAGCTTGACAGGCGCCCCCAATGGCTACACCTTC
d_call: .; j_call: TRBJ1-5; clone_size: few; v_call: TRBV19; cdr3_aa: CASIPRPSNQPQHF; cdr3_nt: TGTGCCAGTATCCCGAGGCCTAGCAATCAGCCCCAGCATTTT
d_call: .; j_call: TRBJ1-1; clone_size: .; v_call: TRBV11-2; cdr3_aa: CASSKNRNTEAFF; cdr3_nt: TGTGCCAGCAGCAAAAACAGGAACACTGAAGCTTTCTTT
d_call: .; j_call: TRBJ1-4; clone_size: .; v_call: TRBV20-1; cdr3_aa: CSAWTVNEKLFF; cdr3_nt: TGCAGTGCCTGGACGGTCAATGAAAAACTGTTTTTT
d_call: .; j_call: TRBJ1-2; clone_size: .; v_call: TRBV10-3; cdr3_aa: CASSELHHYGYTF; cdr3_nt: TGTGCCAGCAGTGAGTTACACCACTATGGCTACACCTTC
d_call: .; j_call: TRBJ1-6; clone_size: .; v_call: TRBV12-3/TRBV12-4; cdr3_aa: CASSLDWSNSPLHF; cdr3_nt: TGTGCCAGCAGTTTAGATTGGTCTAATTCACCCCTCCACTTT
d_call: .; j_call: TRBJ1-5; clone_size: once; v_call: TRBV7-9; cdr3_aa: CASSFGGYSNQPQHF; cdr3_nt: TGTGCCAGCAGCTTCGGGGGATATAGCAATCAGCCCCAGCATTTT
d_call: .; j_call: TRBJ2-7; clone_size: few; v_call: TRBV6-1; cdr3_aa: CATDPESSYEQYF; cdr3_nt: TGTGCCACCGACCCAGAGAGCTCCTACGAGCAGTACTTC
d_call: .; j_call: TRBJ1-3; clone_size: .; v_call: TRBV29-1; cdr3_aa: CSAEGAAGNTIYF; cdr3_nt: TGCAGCGCCGAAGGGGCAGCTGGAAACACCATATATTTT